These 9 T cell receptor beta chains came from one sample sequenced in a study of blood T cell repertoires in COVID-19. Using immunoSEQ multiplex PCR, the repertoire was profiled, and TCRdb retains in-frame clones only, with some absent. The data show 90,000 to 120,000 clones, with roughly 88% seen just once and around 2% held by the top ten. The sequencing sample was made of peripheral blood. The receptors stem from a human donor in a cohort sampled during active COVID-19.

This clone has only one observation. The gene calls are TRBV7-8 and TRBJ2-5, with 11 bases lining up with TRBD2. The CDR3 has 17 amino acids. Germline CDR1 and CDR2: SGHVS and FQNEAQ. J lost 3 bases, V lost 3 bases, and 9 bases had no gene match. CDR3 sequence: CASSFERTLAGEETQYF. The CDR3 region has the DNA TGTGCCAGCAGCTTTGAGAGAACACTAGCGGGGGAAGAGACCCAGTACTTC.

The chain carries TRBV28 and TRBJ1-5, with a possible D match to TRBD1 (6 bases). V shed 8 bases and J shed 6 bases, with 14 bases lying between them. CDR1 MDHEN and CDR2 SYDVKM come from the germline V gene. CDR3 length equals 13 residues. The CDR3 sequence: CASVTGYAQPQHF. DNA of the CDR3: TGTGCCAGCGTTACAGGGTATGCTCAGCCCCAGCATTTT.

This chain links TRBV5-1 with TRBJ1-1, with 7 nucleotides matching TRBD1. CDR1 SGHRS and CDR2 YFSETQ come from the germline V gene. After removal of 3 bases from V and 7 bases from J, the junction contained 6 bases not matched to a gene. The CDR3 is made up of 13 amino acids. The CDR3 bases are TGCGCCAGCAGCTCGGACAGGCCCGGTGAAGCTTTCTTT. It translates to CASSSDRPGEAFF. Variable domain in full (rest from reference TRBV5-1 and TRBJ1-1): KAGVTQTPRYLIKTRGQQVTLSCSPISGHRSVSWYQQTPGQGLQFLFEYFSETQRNKGNFPGRFSGRQFSNSRSEMNVSTLELGDSALYLCASSSDRPGEAFFGQGTRLTVV.

The chain has TRBV18 and TRBJ2-1; D is unclear. Trimming took 2 bases from V and 0 from J, leaving 14 bases between them. Germline-derived CDR1 and CDR2 are KGHSH and LQKENI. The CDR3 covers 17 residues. The CDR3: CASSPSPGFSSYNEQFF. CDR3 DNA sequence: TGTGCCAGCTCACCAAGCCCAGGTTTCAGCTCCTACAATGAGCAGTTCTTC.

V usage is TRBV19 and J usage is TRBJ2-3; 10 bases fit TRBD1. The V segment lost 8 bases and the J segment 2 bases; nucleotides outside the gene matches: 10. The CDR3 covers 16 residues. Germline V gene sequence: CDR1 LNHDA, CDR2 SQIVND (reference sequence). This chain's CDR3 is CASGGKDRGITDTQYF. DNA for the CDR3: TGTGCCAGTGGGGGTAAGGACAGGGGGATCACAGATACGCAGTATTTT.

J is TRBJ1-5 and V is TRBV9; the D gene is possibly TRBD1 (6 bases). Looked up from germline, CDR1 is SGDLS and CDR2 is YYNGEE. Deletions cut 0 bases from V and 7 bases from J, with 11 bases between. The CDR3 runs 14 residues. CDR3 in amino acids: CASSVGARGQPQHF. The CDR3 DNA reads as TGTGCCAGCAGCGTAGGTGCCAGGGGACAGCCCCAGCATTTT.

This clone was detected once. The J gene is TRBJ2-2, the V gene TRBV7-3; 9 nucleotides match TRBD2. Germline values: CDR1 SGHTA, CDR2 FQGTGA. J lost 5 bases, V lost 6 bases, and 4 bases had no gene match. The CDR3 spans 14 residues. The CDR3 reads CASSSGSKTGELFF. The CDR3 region has the DNA TGTGCCAGCAGTAGCGGGAGTAAGACCGGGGAGCTGTTTTTT.

The chain links TRBV6-5 to TRBJ1-5; 8 bases map to TRBD1. The CDR3 consists of 14 residues. Looked up from germline, CDR1 is MNHEY and CDR2 is SVGAGI. V shed 1 base, J shed 7 bases, and the junction held 3 bases outside the gene matches. The CDR3 bases are TGTGCCAGCAGTTACTTACAGGGGGGACAGCCCCAGCATTTT. This encodes CASSYLQGGQPQHF.

In this sample, this clone turned up a few times. The rearrangement links TRBV4-1 to TRBJ2-7; TRBD2 matches at 10 bases. CDR3 length: 17 residues. The V segment lost 2 bases and the J segment 4 bases; nucleotides outside the gene matches: 11. CDR1 is MGHRA and CDR2 is YSYEKL in the germline V gene. For the CDR3, the DNA is TGCGCCAGCAGCCAACCCGACTTAGCGGGAGGTGGTTACGAGCAGTACTTC. This translates into CASSQPDLAGGGYEQYF.